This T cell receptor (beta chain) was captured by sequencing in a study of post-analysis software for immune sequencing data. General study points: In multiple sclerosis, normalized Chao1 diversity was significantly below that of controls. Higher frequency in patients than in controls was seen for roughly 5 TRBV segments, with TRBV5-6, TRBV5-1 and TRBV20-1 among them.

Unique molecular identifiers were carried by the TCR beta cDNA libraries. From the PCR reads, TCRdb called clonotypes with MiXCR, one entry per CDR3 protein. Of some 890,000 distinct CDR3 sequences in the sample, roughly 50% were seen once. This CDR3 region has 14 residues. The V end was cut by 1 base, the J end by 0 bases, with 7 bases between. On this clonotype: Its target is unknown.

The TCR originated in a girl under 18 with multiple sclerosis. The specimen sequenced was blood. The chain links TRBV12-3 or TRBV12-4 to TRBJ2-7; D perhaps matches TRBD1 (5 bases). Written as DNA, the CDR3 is TGTGCCAGCAGTTTAGAAGGGGTCTCCTACGAGCAGTACTTC. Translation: CASSLEGVSYEQYF.